The 19 T cell receptor beta chains presented below share a single source sample, sequenced in a study of T cells in women clearing cervical HPV infection. TCRdb keeps only in-frame clones here, not all; method: immunoSEQ multiplex PCR. This sample's table has 40,000 to 55,000 clones. The sequenced sample consisted of blood buffy coat. The receptors derive from a woman aged 18-70 years with a cervical HPV16 infection that either progressed to CIN3+ or cleared (not recorded which).

On this clone: The read is 3 residues too short to cover the CDR3 end, so that end is filled in from the germline J gene. The rearrangement uses TRBV7-8 and TRBJ2-1; 12 nucleotides match TRBD2. In germline, CDR1 is SGHVS, CDR2 FQNEAQ. J was trimmed by 4 bases and V by 5 bases; bases with no gene match: 9. This CDR3 has 17 residues. The DNA read from the CDR3 is TGTGCCAGCAGCACCTTAACTAGCGGGAGGTCATACAATGAG. It is translated as CASSTLTSGRSYNE. The full CDR3 protein is CASSTLTSGRSYNEQFF.

For this clone: The CDR3 end falls 3 residues outside the read, so it is completed with the germline J gene. The chain has TRBV27 and TRBJ2-2; tentative D call: TRBD2 (5 bases). The CDR3 has 12 amino acids. Germline V gene data show CDR1 as MNHEY and CDR2 as SMNVEV (reference sequence). The part of the CDR3 DNA that was read is TGTGCCACCGGGGTACCCGAGCGAAAG. This sequence encodes CATGVPERK. The whole CDR3 region reads CATGVPERKLFF.

As to this clone: The read terminates 3 residues before the CDR3 end, so the remaining end is supplied by the germline J gene. V gene TRBV5-1 combines with J gene TRBJ2-3; 11 positions match TRBD2. This CDR3 is 18 amino acids long. Germline loops: CDR1 SGHRS, CDR2 YFSETQ. V dropped 0 bases and J dropped 0; count of bases not matched to a gene: 6. The chain's CDR3 is CASSLVLAGGISTDTQYF. The covered CDR3 bases are TGCGCCAGCAGCTTGGTGCTAGCGGGAGGCATCAGCACAGATACG.

Comment on this clone: The read stops 3 residues short of the end of the CDR3; the missing end is completed from the germline J gene. The V call is TRBV23-1, the J call TRBJ1-2, with no clear D. TRBV23-1 is filed as an ORF, its function uncertain. There are 13 residues in the CDR3. Here the CDR3 reads CASSQRFGGGYTF. Partial CDR3 DNA: TGCGCCAGCAGTCAACGATTCGGCGGCGGC.

As concerns this clone: Read coverage stops 3 residues before the CDR3 terminus; the germline J gene supplies the remainder. The genes are TRBV19 and TRBJ2-5, with D tentatively TRBD1 (5 bases). In germline, CDR1 is LNHDA, CDR2 SQIVND (reference sequence). This CDR3 is built from 12 residues. V dropped 5 bases and J dropped 5 bases, with 9 bases sitting between them. The sequenced part of the CDR3 DNA is TGTGCCAGTAGTCAGGGCCGCGAGACC. The encoded protein is CASSQGRET. The full CDR3 protein is CASSQGRETQYF.

A note on this clone: The read finishes 3 residues shy of the CDR3 end, and the germline J gene is used to complete it. The rearrangement uses TRBV19 and TRBJ2-1; 10 bases align to TRBD2. Trimming removed 3 bases from V and 4 bases from J; junction bases left unmatched: 6. Looked up from germline, CDR1 is LNHDA and CDR2 is SQIVND (reference sequence). This CDR3 has 16 residues. The CDR3 here is CASSIPSSGGYNEQFF. The CDR3 bases that were read are TGTGCCAGTAGTATTCCTTCTAGCGGGGGTTACAATGAG.

Worth noting for this clone: The observed sequence ends 3 residues before the CDR3 terminus, with the missing tail filled in from the germline J gene. The chain couples TRBV7-2 to TRBJ1-6; D remains unclear. This CDR3 has 13 amino acids. Between the trimmed V and J ends, which lost 4 bases and 3 bases, there was a span of 4 bases. Per the germline V gene, CDR1 is SGHTA and CDR2 is FQGNSA. The CDR3 spells CASSSLYNSPLHF. The part of the CDR3 DNA that was read is TGTGCCAGCAGCTCCCTCTATAATTCACCC.

A word on this clone: The read gets to within 3 residues of the CDR3 end, and the germline J gene fills in the rest. The chain combines TRBV10-2 with TRBJ2-1; TRBD2 matches at 8 bases. Germline CDR1 is WSHSY and CDR2 is SAAADI. The CDR3 length is 14 residues. Trimming took 5 bases from V and 7 from J; bases not matched to a gene: 7. The CDR3 reads CASSTGLALNEQFF. The part of the CDR3 DNA that was read is TGCGCCAGCAGTACTGGACTAGCATTAAATGAG.

As for this clone: The read halts 3 residues ahead of the CDR3 end, with the missing end drawn from the germline J gene. The rearrangement links TRBV10-2 to TRBJ2-5; 8 bases line up with TRBD2. CDR3 length equals 16 residues. Germline assignment: CDR1 WSHSY and CDR2 SAAADI. V lost 3 bases to trimming and J lost 4 bases; unmatched junction nucleotides: 10. The CDR3 loop reads CASSEGPGGAGETQYF. CDR3 DNA (partial): TGCGCCAGCAGTGAAGGTCCCGGGGGGGCCGGAGAGACC.

A note on this clone: The CDR3 end is not reached by the read, which stops 3 residues before it; the germline J gene fills it in. This rearrangement joins TRBV6-4 to TRBJ2-1; no clear D. The CDR3 is 12 residues long. Germline V CDR1 and CDR2: MRHNA, SNTAGT. The ends were cut back, 10 bases at V and 5 bases at J, with 12 bases in the middle. The CDR3 bases that were read are TGTGCCATCACGCCTTCGGACAATGAG. Its protein product is CAITPSDNE. The whole CDR3 sequence reads CAITPSDNEQFF.

As concerns this clone: The read terminates 3 residues ahead of where the CDR3 ends, so the germline J gene completes it. V and J are TRBV7-2 and TRBJ2-5; 7 positions agree with TRBD2. The germline V gene has CDR1 SGHTA and CDR2 FQGNSA. The CDR3 length is 15 residues. The V and J ends lost 5 bases and 7 bases, in that order; junction bases with no gene match: 13. The CDR3 sequence: CASSVAGLREGTQYF. The part of the CDR3 DNA that was read is TGTGCCAGCAGCGTCGCGGGACTAAGGGAGGGGACC. Full variable domain (missing parts from reference TRBV7-2 and TRBJ2-5): GAGVSQSPSNKVTEKGKDVELRCDPISGHTALYWYRQSLGQGLEFLIYFQGNSAPDKSGLPSDRFSAERTGGSVSTLTIQRTQQEDSAVYLCASSVAGLREGTQYFGPGTRLLVL.

CDR3 DNA (partial): TGTGCCAGCAGTTCCCCTGTAAAGCCCTACGAG. Protein sequence: CASSSPVKPYE. The whole CDR3 protein reads CASSSPVKPYEQYF. The rearrangement joins TRBV28 to TRBJ2-7, with D unclear. The sequence runs out 3 residues before the end of the CDR3; the remainder is reconstructed from the germline J gene. The CDR3 totals 14 residues. The V gene's germline CDR1 is MDHEN and CDR2 SYDVKM. Trimming took off 4 bases at V and 2 bases at J, with 12 bases between the two ends.

As concerns this clone: The CDR3 end falls 3 residues outside the read, so it is completed with the germline J gene. This chain joins TRBV7-3 and TRBJ1-1; D remains ambiguous. CDR3 length equals 13 residues. Trimming shortened V by 8 bases and J by 0 bases, and 10 bases separated the two germline ends. CDR1 SGHTA and CDR2 FQGTGA come from the germline V gene. The CDR3 is CASRTTVNTEAFF. The CDR3 bases that were read are TGTGCCAGCCGAACAACAGTGAACACTGAA.

As for this clone: From the germline J gene comes the end of the CDR3, since the read stops 3 residues before it. This chain links TRBV30 with TRBJ1-5, with 8 bases fitting TRBD1. The CDR3 spans 13 residues. Germline values: CDR1 GTSNPN, CDR2 SVGIG (reference sequence). The V gene end was trimmed by 5 bases and the J gene end by 3 bases; junction bases not matched to a gene: 3. Partial CDR3 DNA: TGTGCCTGGGACAGGGGAACCAATCAGCCC. This translates into CAWDRGTNQP. The CDR3 reads in full as CAWDRGTNQPQHF. Complete variable domain (other parts from reference TRBV30 and TRBJ1-5): SQTIHQWPATLVQPVGSPLSLECTVEGTSNPNLYWYRQAAGRGLQLLFYSVGIGQISSEVPQNLSASRPQDRQFILSSKKLLLSDSGFYLCAWDRGTNQPQHFGDGTRLSIL.

Turning to this clone: The read stops 3 residues short of the end of the CDR3; the missing end is completed from the germline J gene. This rearrangement joins TRBV18 to TRBJ2-3; D is possibly TRBD1 (6 bases). There are 14 residues in the CDR3. CDR1 is KGHSH, CDR2 LQKENI, per germline. The CDR3 here is CASSLGQRDQPQYF. The sequenced CDR3 bases are TGTGCCAGCTCACTAGGACAGAGGGATCAGCCG.

About this clone: The read is 3 residues too short to cover the CDR3 end, so that end is filled in from the germline J gene. The rearrangement joins TRBV11-3 to TRBJ2-5; TRBD1 might be the D (6 bases). The CDR3 covers 15 residues. Germline V gene sequence: CDR1 SGHNT, CDR2 YENEEA. Trimming cost V 2 bases and J 1 base, with 11 bases left between them. Partial CDR3 DNA: TGTGCCAGCAGCTTACAGGGGAAACCCCAAGAGACC. Amino acid sequence: CASSLQGKPQET. The full CDR3 reads CASSLQGKPQETQYF.

On this clone itself: The read stops 3 residues short of the end of the CDR3; the missing end is completed from the germline J gene. V gene TRBV7-6 combines with J gene TRBJ1-1, with a possible D match to TRBD1 (5 bases). Germline CDR1 and CDR2: SGHVS and FNYEAQ. This CDR3 comprises 14 residues. V lost 1 base to trimming and J lost 5 bases, with 11 bases between them. This CDR3 is CASSLEGLMTEAFF. CDR3 bases read: TGTGCCAGCAGCTTAGAGGGGCTCATGACTGAA.

With respect to this clone: The CDR3 end is not reached by the read, which stops 3 residues before it; the germline J gene fills it in. V is TRBV7-2 and J is TRBJ1-1; D might be TRBD1 (5 bases). Deletions cut 2 bases from V and 4 bases from J, with 11 bases between. Germline-derived CDR1 and CDR2 are SGHTA and FQGNSA. The CDR3 is 14 residues long. The CDR3 sequence is CASSLQGDGTEAFF. The sequenced part of the CDR3 DNA is TGTGCCAGCAGCTTACAGGGAGACGGCACTGAA.

In the case of this clone: The CDR3 goes on 3 residues after the read ends, and that part is filled in from the germline J gene. The rearrangement joins TRBV29-1 to TRBJ1-1; D ambiguous. Trimming took off 0 bases at V and 6 bases at J, with 11 bases between the two ends. This CDR3 has 13 residues. Per the germline V gene, CDR1 is SQVTM and CDR2 is ANQGSEA. CDR3 DNA, as far as it was read: TGCAGCGTTGAAGAACGTGGGCCCGCTGAA. Its translation is CSVEERGPAE. The entire CDR3 sequence reads CSVEERGPAEAFF. Filled out from reference TRBV29-1 and TRBJ1-1, the complete variable domain reads SAVISQKPSRDICQRGTSLTIQCQVDSQVTMMFWYRQQPGQSLTLIATANQGSEATYESGFVIDKFPISRPNLTFSTLTVSNMSPEDSSIYLCSVEERGPAEAFFGQGTRLTVV.